The clone carrying this TCR beta chain occurred a few times. Its antigen remains unidentified. These data originate in a study of blood T cells in healthy people across ages. Findings of the study overall: Aged donors had fewer naive CD4+ cells and lower diversity than long-lived donors.

The germline V and J ends were trimmed by 0 bases and 5 bases, with 10 bases remaining between them. From germline, CDR1 is LGHNA and CDR2 YSLEER. CDR3 length: 14 residues. It was with a sample-barcoded 5' primer and a J-beta primer mix that a second PCR of about 7 to 12 cycles was run. TCRdb re-called the 5' RACE reads through MiXCR, storing one row per CDR3 protein. The profile shows 1.5 million to 2 million distinct CDR3 sequences, approximately 50% of them singletons. Material: blood. V and J are TRBV4-3 and TRBJ1-1; D not certain. The source is a middle-aged woman in good health. The CDR3 loop is CASSQESEGTEAFF. CDR3 coding DNA: TGCGCCAGCAGCCAAGAATCAGAAGGAACTGAAGCTTTCTTT.